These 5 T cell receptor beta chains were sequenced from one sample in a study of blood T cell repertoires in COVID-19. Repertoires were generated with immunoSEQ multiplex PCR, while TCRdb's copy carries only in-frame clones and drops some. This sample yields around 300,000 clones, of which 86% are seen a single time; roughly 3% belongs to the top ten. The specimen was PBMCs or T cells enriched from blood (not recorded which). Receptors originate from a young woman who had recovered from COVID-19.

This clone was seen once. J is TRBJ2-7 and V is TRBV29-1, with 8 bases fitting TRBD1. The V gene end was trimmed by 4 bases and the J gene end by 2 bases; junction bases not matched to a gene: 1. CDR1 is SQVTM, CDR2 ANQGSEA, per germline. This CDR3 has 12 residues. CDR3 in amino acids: CSVGGQAYEQYF. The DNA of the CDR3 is TGCAGCGTTGGGGGACAGGCCTACGAGCAGTACTTC.

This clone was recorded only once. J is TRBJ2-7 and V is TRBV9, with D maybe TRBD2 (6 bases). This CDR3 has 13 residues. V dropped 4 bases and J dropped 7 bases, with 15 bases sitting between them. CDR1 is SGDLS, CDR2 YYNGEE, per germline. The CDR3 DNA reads TGTGCCAGCAGCCTTTGGACGGGAGCAGAGCAGTACTTC. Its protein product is CASSLWTGAEQYF.

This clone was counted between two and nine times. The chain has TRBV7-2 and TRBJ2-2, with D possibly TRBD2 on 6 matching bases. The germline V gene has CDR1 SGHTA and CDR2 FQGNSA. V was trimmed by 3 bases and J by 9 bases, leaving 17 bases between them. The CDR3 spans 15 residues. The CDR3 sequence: CASSLEGRLKRELFF. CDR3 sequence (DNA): TGTGCCAGCAGCTTGGAGGGCAGGTTGAAGAGGGAGCTGTTTTTT. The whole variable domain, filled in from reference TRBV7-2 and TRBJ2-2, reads GAGVSQSPSNKVTEKGKDVELRCDPISGHTALYWYRQSLGQGLEFLIYFQGNSAPDKSGLPSDRFSAERTGGSVSTLTIQRTQQEDSAVYLCASSLEGRLKRELFFGEGSRLTVL.

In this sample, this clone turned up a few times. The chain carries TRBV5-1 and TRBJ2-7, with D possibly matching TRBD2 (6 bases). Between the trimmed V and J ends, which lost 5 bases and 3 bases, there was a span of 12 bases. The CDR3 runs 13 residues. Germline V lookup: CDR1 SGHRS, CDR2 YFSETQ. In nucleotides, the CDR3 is TGCGCCAGCAGTCGTCTCGGGGGCTACGAGCAGTACTTC. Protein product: CASSRLGGYEQYF.

The CDR3 loop is CASSLTGQGLEQFF. The DNA of the CDR3 is TGTGCCAGCAGCTTAACCGGACAGGGCTTAGAGCAGTTCTTC. The chain has TRBV11-2 and TRBJ2-1; 8 bases match TRBD1. With V trimmed by 2 bases and J by 10 bases, 7 bases remained unmatched. The germline CDR1 and CDR2 sequences are SGHAT and FQNNGV. The CDR3 loop spans 14 amino acids.